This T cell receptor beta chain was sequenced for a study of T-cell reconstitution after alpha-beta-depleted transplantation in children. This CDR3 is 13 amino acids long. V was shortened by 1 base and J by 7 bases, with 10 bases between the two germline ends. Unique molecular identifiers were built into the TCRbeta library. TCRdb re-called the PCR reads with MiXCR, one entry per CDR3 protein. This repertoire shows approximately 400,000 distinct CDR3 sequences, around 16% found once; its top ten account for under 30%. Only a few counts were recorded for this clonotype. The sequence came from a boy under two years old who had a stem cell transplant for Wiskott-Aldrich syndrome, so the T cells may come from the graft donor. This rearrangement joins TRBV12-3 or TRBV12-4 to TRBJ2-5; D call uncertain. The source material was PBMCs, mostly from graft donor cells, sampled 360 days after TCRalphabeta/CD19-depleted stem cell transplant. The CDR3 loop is CASSLGVVRTQYF. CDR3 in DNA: TGTGCCAGCAGTTTAGGGGTCGTAAGGACCCAGTACTTC.